This TCR beta chain was obtained from a study of blood T cell repertoires in COVID-19. About the study: Nucleic acid was either cDNA or gDNA, and it came from T cells, B-cell-depleted T cells, or PBMCs.

The germline gives CDR1 MNHEY, CDR2 SVGAGI. The CDR3 is 15 amino acids. Trimming removed 6 bases from V and 2 bases from J; junction bases left unmatched: 7. The Seattle patients joined while their infection was active and were tracked longitudinally afterward. Per the original methods: Estimated nucleated cell counts came from reference gene primer amplification. Assay: immunoSEQ multiplex PCR; the TCRdb copy retains only in-frame clones and omits some. Clone size and V and J calls were adopted from that table, with D and trimming inferred from the DNA. The sample has 240,000 or so clones; around 81% are singletons.

J is TRBJ2-1 and V is TRBV6-5, with 7 bases identical to TRBD1. This clonotype originated in an elderly woman with COVID-19, enrolled during active disease. Sequenced sample: peripheral blood. This CDR3 reads CASSSDRVTYNEQFF. CDR3 nucleotides: TGTGCCAGCAGCTCAGACAGGGTAACCTACAATGAGCAGTTCTTC.